This T cell receptor (beta chain) derives from a study of blood T cell repertoires in COVID-19. Study at large: COVID-19 samples from acute and convalescent phases originated in the United States, Italy and Spain. Nucleic acid was either cDNA or gDNA, and it came from T cells, B-cell-depleted T cells, or PBMCs.

Original processing methods: It was from reference gene primer amplification that nucleated cell counts were estimated. Assay used: immunoSEQ multiplex PCR; TCRdb lists only in-frame clones, some missing. Clone size and the V and J calls come from that table; the DNA yielded D and trimming. The sample lists roughly 410,000 clones, about 89% occurring once. The V end was cut by 0 bases, the J end by 0 bases, with 10 bases between. The germline V gene has CDR1 SGHRS and CDR2 YFSETQ. The CDR3 totals 16 residues. This clone has only one observation. The Seattle patients, enrolled during active infection, were followed longitudinally.

The gene calls are TRBV5-1 and TRBJ2-1; possible D gene TRBD2, 5 bases. The TCR sequence derives from a woman aged 55-75 years with COVID-19, enrolled during active disease. Sequencing was performed on peripheral blood. CDR3 coding DNA: TGCGCCAGCAGCTTGGCCTCGACTACCTCCTACAATGAGCAGTTCTTC. Residues: CASSLASTTSYNEQFF.